The present entry profiles one T cell receptor beta chain with its context. In the authors' methods: Estimation of nucleated cell counts relied on the amplification of reference gene primers. TCRdb's table, derived via immunoSEQ multiplex PCR, lists solely in-frame clones and lacks some. D and trimming were read from the DNA, whereas the V and J calls and clone size are those reported in that table. The sample carries about 64,000 clones, over 75% recorded once. The Seattle patients, enrolled during active infection, were followed longitudinally. The data were taken from a study of blood T cell repertoires in COVID-19. Study summary: Acute-phase and convalescent COVID-19 samples originated in the United States, Italy and Spain.

This clonotype originated in a woman aged 55-69 years with COVID-19, enrolled during active disease. Sequencing was carried out using peripheral blood.

The CDR3 DNA is TGTGCCAGCAGGACAGGGAGTACTGAAGCTTTCTTT. It codes for CASRTGSTEAFF. The V gene is TRBV27, the J gene TRBJ1-1, with 7 positions matching TRBD1. The CDR3 is 12 residues long. J gave up 5 bases and V 6 bases, and 3 bases lay outside the gene matches. CDR1 is MNHEY and CDR2 is SMNVEV in the germline V gene (reference sequence).